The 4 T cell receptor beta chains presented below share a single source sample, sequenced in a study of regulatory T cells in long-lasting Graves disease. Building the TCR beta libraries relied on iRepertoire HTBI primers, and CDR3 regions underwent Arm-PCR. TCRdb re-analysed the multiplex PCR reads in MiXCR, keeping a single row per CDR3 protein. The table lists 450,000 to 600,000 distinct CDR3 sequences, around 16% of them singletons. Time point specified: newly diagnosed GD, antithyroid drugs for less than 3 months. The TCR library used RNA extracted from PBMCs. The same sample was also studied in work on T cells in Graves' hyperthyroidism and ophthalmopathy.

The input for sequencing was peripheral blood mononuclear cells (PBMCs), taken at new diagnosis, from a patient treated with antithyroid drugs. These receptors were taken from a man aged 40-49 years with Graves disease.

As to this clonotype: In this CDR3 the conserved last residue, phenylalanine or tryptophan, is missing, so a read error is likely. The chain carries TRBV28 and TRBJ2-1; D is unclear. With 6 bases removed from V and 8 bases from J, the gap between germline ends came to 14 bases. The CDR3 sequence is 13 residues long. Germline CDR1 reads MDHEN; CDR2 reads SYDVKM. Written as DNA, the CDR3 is TGTGCCAGCAGGGGCAGGTCCTGGGATGAGCAGTTCTCC. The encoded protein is CASRGRSWDEQFS.

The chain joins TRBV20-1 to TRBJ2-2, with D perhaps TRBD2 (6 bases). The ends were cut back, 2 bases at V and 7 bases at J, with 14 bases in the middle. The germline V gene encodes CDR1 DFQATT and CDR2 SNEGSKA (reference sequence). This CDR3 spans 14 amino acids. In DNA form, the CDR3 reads TGCAGTGCTAGACTAGCGAGGACCAGCGGGGAGCTGTTTTTT. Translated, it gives CSARLARTSGELFF.

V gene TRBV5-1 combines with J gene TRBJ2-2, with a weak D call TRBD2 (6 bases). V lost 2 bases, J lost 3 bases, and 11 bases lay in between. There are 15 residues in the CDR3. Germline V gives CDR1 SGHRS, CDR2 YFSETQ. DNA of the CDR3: TGCGCCAGCAGCTTTAATGGCGGGGACACCGGGGAGCTGTTTTTT. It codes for CASSFNGGDTGELFF.

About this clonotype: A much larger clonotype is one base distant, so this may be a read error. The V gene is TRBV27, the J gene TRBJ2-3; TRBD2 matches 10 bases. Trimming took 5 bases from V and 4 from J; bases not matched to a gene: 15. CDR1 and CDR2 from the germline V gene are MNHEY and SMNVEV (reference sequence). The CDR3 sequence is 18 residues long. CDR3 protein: CASSDRLASGSVADTQYF. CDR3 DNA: TGTGCCAGCAGTGACCGACTCGCTAGCGGGAGTGTTGCAGATACGCAGTATTTT.